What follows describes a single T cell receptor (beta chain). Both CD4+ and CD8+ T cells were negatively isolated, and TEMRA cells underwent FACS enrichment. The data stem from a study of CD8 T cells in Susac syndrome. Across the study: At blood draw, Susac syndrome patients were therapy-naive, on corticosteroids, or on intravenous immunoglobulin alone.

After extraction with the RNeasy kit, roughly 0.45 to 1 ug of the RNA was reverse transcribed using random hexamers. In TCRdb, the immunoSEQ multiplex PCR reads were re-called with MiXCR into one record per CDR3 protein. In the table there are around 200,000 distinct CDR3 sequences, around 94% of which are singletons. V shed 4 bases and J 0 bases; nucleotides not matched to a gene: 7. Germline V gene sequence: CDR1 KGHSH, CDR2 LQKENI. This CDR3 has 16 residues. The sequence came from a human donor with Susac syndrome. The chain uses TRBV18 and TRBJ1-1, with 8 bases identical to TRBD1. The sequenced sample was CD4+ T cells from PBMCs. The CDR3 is CASSLIQGDVNTEAFF. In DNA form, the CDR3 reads TGTGCCAGCTCACTTATACAGGGGGACGTGAACACTGAAGCTTTCTTT.